This section outlines one T cell receptor (beta chain) sequence together with its context. The CDR3 has 18 residues. The germline V gene encodes CDR1 LNHDA and CDR2 SQIVND (reference sequence). V gave up 5 bases and J gave up 8 bases; unmatched junction bases: 19. This record belongs to a study of blood T cell repertoires in COVID-19. Produced via immunoSEQ multiplex PCR; TCRdb's table is partial and in-frame only. The sample has 100,000 to 150,000 clones, 75% to 90% seen once. V gene TRBV19 combines with J gene TRBJ2-4; TRBD2 matches 9 bases. Sequencing was performed on peripheral blood. The receptor comes from a man between 65 and 85 years old with acute or convalescent COVID-19. The CDR3: CASSEDLTFSGGQDIQYF. Here the CDR3 DNA reads TGTGCCAGTAGTGAGGATCTTACCTTCAGCGGGGGGCAAGACATTCAGTACTTC.